Listed here are 20 T cell receptor beta chains from one sample, sequenced in a study of shared clonotypes between healthy human individuals. Only in-frame clones appear in the TCRdb table, and some are missing; sequencing was by immunoSEQ multiplex PCR. The profile shows approximately 2.1 million clones, 80% to 95% of them singletons. The source material was naive CD4+ T cells from PBMCs. Sample subset: CD45RA+ positively selected. The receptors here all came from a young man in good health. Some clones in this sample may be carry-over from other donors' samples.

This sequence joins TRBV5-1 and TRBJ2-3, with no clear D. V dropped 7 bases and J dropped 1 base, with 4 bases sitting between them. CDR1 is SGHRS and CDR2 is YFSETQ in the germline V gene. The CDR3 runs to 11 residues. In DNA form, the CDR3 reads TGCGCCAGCGCCCGCACAGATACGCAGTATTTT. Translation gives CASARTDTQYF. Drawing the rest from reference TRBV5-1 and TRBJ2-3, the complete variable domain is KAGVTQTPRYLIKTRGQQVTLSCSPISGHRSVSWYQQTPGQGLQFLFEYFSETQRNKGNFPGRFSGRQFSNSRSEMNVSTLELGDSALYLCASARTDTQYFGPGTRLTVL.

This chain uses TRBV7-2 with TRBJ2-7; TRBD1 is a possible D gene (6 bases). This CDR3 contains 16 residues. Germline V gives CDR1 SGHTA, CDR2 FQGNSA. The ends were cut back, 1 base at V and 1 base at J, with 14 bases in the middle. The DNA for the CDR3 is TGTGCCAGCAGCTTAGGGGGGCTGTTTGGGTCCTACGAGCAGTACTTC. Translated: CASSLGGLFGSYEQYF.

The chain uses TRBV27 and TRBJ1-2, with TRBD1 matching over 8 bases. The CDR3 runs to 16 residues. The germline V gene encodes CDR1 MNHEY and CDR2 SMNVEV (reference sequence). Losses at the gene ends were 3 bases for V and 1 base for J; bases not matched to a gene: 7. CDR3 in amino acids: CASSLARQGLNYGYTF. The CDR3 DNA reads TGTGCCAGCAGTTTGGCCCGACAGGGGCTTAACTATGGCTACACCTTC.

The chain couples TRBV6-6 to TRBJ2-3, with TRBD1 matching over 7 bases. The CDR3 has 16 residues. The junction had 15 bases not matched to a gene; V was cut back by 5 bases and J by 7 bases. The germline CDR1 and CDR2 sequences are MNHNY and SVGAGI (reference sequence). For the CDR3, the DNA is TGTGCCAGCAGTCGGGACAGAGGCCCCAATATCCATACGCAGTATTTT. Amino acids: CASSRDRGPNIHTQYF.

V and J are TRBV6-6 and TRBJ1-2; unclear D gene. The CDR3 totals 14 residues. CDR1 is MNHNY, CDR2 SVGAGI, per germline (reference sequence). V dropped 5 bases and J dropped 3 bases, with 13 bases sitting between them. This CDR3 reads CASSRVISDYGYTF. As DNA, the CDR3 is TGTGCCAGCAGTAGGGTCATTTCAGACTATGGCTACACCTTC.

A word on this clone: Within the sample, other DNA sequences also encode this same CDR3. The V call is TRBV11-2, the J call TRBJ1-2, with 7 bases that match TRBD1. J lost 1 base, V lost 3 bases, and 2 bases had no gene match. CDR3 length: 14 amino acids. From germline, CDR1 is SGHAT and CDR2 FQNNGV. CDR3 protein: CASSLGQLNYGYTF. The CDR3 DNA is TGTGCCAGCAGCTTGGGACAGCTTAACTATGGCTACACCTTC.

This clone has a handful of counts. The chain recombines TRBV7-3 with TRBJ1-4; 7 positions match TRBD1. The CDR3 extends over 14 amino acids. Unmatched junction bases numbered 5, after V lost 5 bases and J lost 5 bases. The germline CDR1 and CDR2 sequences are SGHTA and FQGTGA. The CDR3 DNA follows: TGTGCCAGCAGCCGGACAGGCTACAATGAAAAACTGTTTTTT. Translation: CASSRTGYNEKLFF. Drawing the rest from reference TRBV7-3 and TRBJ1-4, the complete variable domain is GAGVSQTPSNKVTEKGKYVELRCDPISGHTALYWYRQSLGQGPEFLIYFQGTGAADDSGLPNDRFFAVRPEGSVSTLKIQRTERGDSAVYLCASSRTGYNEKLFFGSGTQLSVL.

V is TRBV10-3 and J is TRBJ2-7, with a weak D call TRBD1 (6 bases). Looked up from germline, CDR1 is ENHRY and CDR2 is SYGVKD. The CDR3 has 16 amino acids. V was cut by 0 bases and J by 2 bases, with 14 bases left in between. This chain's CDR3 is CAISESGSGAPYEQYF. In DNA, the CDR3 is TGTGCCATCAGTGAGTCGGGATCAGGGGCGCCCTACGAGCAGTACTTC.

The chain links TRBV10-3 to TRBJ1-2; 9 positions agree with TRBD1. The ends lost 3 bases at V and 3 bases at J; junction bases unmatched: 11. The CDR3 is made up of 17 amino acids. The V gene's germline CDR1 is ENHRY and CDR2 SYGVKD. The DNA for the CDR3 is TGTGCCATCAGTGATTCTTGGACAGGGGTTAGCGACTATGGCTACACCTTC. Translation: CAISDSWTGVSDYGYTF.

This rearrangement joins TRBV6-4 to TRBJ2-4, with 7 positions matching TRBD1. Germline lookup yields CDR1 MRHNA and CDR2 SNTAGT. This CDR3 is 13 amino acids long. After removal of 0 bases from V and 15 bases from J, the junction contained 8 bases not matched to a gene. The CDR3 here is CASSDSLSGQRYF. The CDR3 nucleotides are TGTGCCAGCAGTGACTCCTTATCGGGACAGCGGTACTTC.

The chain employs TRBV29-1 and TRBJ2-3, with D possibly being TRBD1 (6 bases). CDR1 SQVTM and CDR2 ANQGSEA come from the germline V gene. The V end lost 4 bases, the J end lost 4 bases, and 15 bases lay between the germline ends. The CDR3 contains 14 residues. CDR3 DNA: TGCAGCGTTGGTGAGAGAAAGGGGGCAGATACGCAGTATTTT. Amino acid sequence: CSVGERKGADTQYF.

The J gene is TRBJ2-2, the V gene TRBV7-3; 7 nucleotides line up with TRBD1. The length of the CDR3 is 16 residues. J was trimmed by 2 bases and V by 4 bases; bases with no gene match: 7. Germline CDR1 SGHTA, CDR2 FQGTGA. CDR3 bases: TGTGCCAGCAGCTCCTACAGGGGCTCTAACACCGGGGAGCTGTTTTTT. It is translated as CASSSYRGSNTGELFF.

This clone was detected once. V gene TRBV15 combines with J gene TRBJ2-1; 7 positions agree with TRBD2. The V segment lost 8 bases and the J segment 8 bases; nucleotides outside the gene matches: 12. Germline lookup yields CDR1 LNHNV and CDR2 YYDKDF (reference sequence). The CDR3 is 14 amino acids. The CDR3 loop reads CATLPGLQSHEQFF. The CDR3 DNA reads as TGTGCCACCCTGCCGGGACTACAAAGTCATGAGCAGTTCTTC. The full variable domain, in which reference TRBV15 and TRBJ2-1 provide the parts outside the CDR3, is DAMVIQNPRYQVTQFGKPVTLSCSQTLNHNVMYWYQQKSSQAPKLLFHYYDKDFNNEADTPDNFQSRRPNTSFCFLDIRSPGLGDTAMYLCATLPGLQSHEQFFGPGTRLTVL.

V gene TRBV6-6 combines with J gene TRBJ2-2; D is unclear. The CDR3 consists of 12 residues. Germline CDR1 and CDR2: MNHNY and SVGAGI (reference sequence). Trimming shortened V by 7 bases and J by 5 bases, and 8 bases separated the two germline ends. For the CDR3, the DNA is TGTGCCAGCAACCTGGTGACCGGGGAGCTGTTTTTT. Translation gives CASNLVTGELFF.

About this clone itself: The same CDR3 arises from other DNA sequences in this sample as well. The V and J genes are TRBV28 and TRBJ2-3; D remains unclear. Trimming shortened V by 4 bases and J by 6 bases, and 11 bases separated the two germline ends. Germline lookup yields CDR1 MDHEN and CDR2 SYDVKM. The CDR3 is 13 residues long. CDR3 sequence reads: CASSSLNADTQYF. In DNA, the CDR3 is TGTGCCAGCAGTTCCCTAAATGCGGATACGCAGTATTTT.

This chain uses TRBV27 with TRBJ2-1; D might be TRBD1 (6 bases). The germline gives CDR1 MNHEY, CDR2 SMNVEV (reference sequence). Between the trimmed V and J ends, which lost 6 bases and 6 bases, there was a span of 15 bases. The CDR3 extends over 14 amino acids. The CDR3 region is CASRGLGRGNEQFF. CDR3 DNA: TGTGCCAGCAGGGGGCTCGGCAGGGGCAATGAGCAGTTCTTC.

This chain connects TRBV5-1 to TRBJ1-1; 9 bases are a match to TRBD1. CDR3 size: 15 residues. The germline V gene encodes CDR1 SGHRS and CDR2 YFSETQ. After removal of 5 bases from V and 5 bases from J, the junction contained 10 bases not matched to a gene. The CDR3 DNA sequence: TGCGCCAGCAGTCTCTCCGGGACAGGGTGGACTGAAGCTTTCTTT. This gives the protein CASSLSGTGWTEAFF.

J is TRBJ2-3 and V is TRBV5-4; no reliable D call. Trimming left V 0 bases short and J 0 bases short, with 8 bases between. The CDR3 has 15 amino acids. Germline loops: CDR1 SGHNT, CDR2 YYREEE (reference sequence). The CDR3 spells CASSLVPFSTDTQYF. The CDR3 region has the DNA TGTGCCAGCAGCTTGGTACCGTTTAGCACAGATACGCAGTATTTT.

The chain is built from TRBV19 and TRBJ2-2; D perhaps matches TRBD1 (5 bases). The CDR3 has 15 residues. The V end was cut by 3 bases, the J end by 3 bases, with 11 bases between. Germline-derived CDR1 and CDR2 are LNHDA and SQIVND (reference sequence). The CDR3, as DNA: TGTGCCAGTAGTATCCCCCGCAGGGACACCGGGGAGCTGTTTTTT. Encoded protein: CASSIPRRDTGELFF. Variable domain in full (rest from reference TRBV19 and TRBJ2-2): DGGITQSPKYLFRKEGQNVTLSCEQNLNHDAMYWYRQDPGQGLRLIYYSQIVNDFQKGDIAEGYSVSREKKESFPLTVTSAQKNPTAFYLCASSIPRRDTGELFFGEGSRLTVL.

The V call is TRBV15, the J call TRBJ1-4; D unclear. The CDR3 spans 14 residues. Trimming removed 4 bases from V and 8 bases from J, with 14 bases in between. The germline gives CDR1 LNHNV, CDR2 YYDKDF (reference sequence). As DNA, the CDR3 is TGTGCCACCAGCATGGAGTTGGTAGGAGAAAAACTGTTTTTT. This sequence encodes CATSMELVGEKLFF.